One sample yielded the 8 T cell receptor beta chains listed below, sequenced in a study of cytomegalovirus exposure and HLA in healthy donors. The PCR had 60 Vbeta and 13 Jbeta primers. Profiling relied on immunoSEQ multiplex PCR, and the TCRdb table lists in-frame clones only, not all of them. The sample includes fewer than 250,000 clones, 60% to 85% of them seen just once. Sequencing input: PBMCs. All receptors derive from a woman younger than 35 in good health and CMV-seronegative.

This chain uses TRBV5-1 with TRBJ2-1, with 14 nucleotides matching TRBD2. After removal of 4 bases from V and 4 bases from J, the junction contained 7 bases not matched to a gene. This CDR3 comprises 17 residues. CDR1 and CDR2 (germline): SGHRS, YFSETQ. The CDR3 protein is CASSPGLAGGLYNEQFF. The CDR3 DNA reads TGCGCCAGCAGCCCAGGACTAGCGGGGGGACTTTACAATGAGCAGTTCTTC.

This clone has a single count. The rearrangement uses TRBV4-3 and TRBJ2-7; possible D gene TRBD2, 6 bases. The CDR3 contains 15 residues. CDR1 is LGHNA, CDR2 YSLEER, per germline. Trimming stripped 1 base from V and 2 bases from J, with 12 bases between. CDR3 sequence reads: CASSQGERGTYEQYF. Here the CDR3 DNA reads TGCGCCAGCAGCCAAGGGGAACGCGGGACCTACGAGCAGTACTTC.

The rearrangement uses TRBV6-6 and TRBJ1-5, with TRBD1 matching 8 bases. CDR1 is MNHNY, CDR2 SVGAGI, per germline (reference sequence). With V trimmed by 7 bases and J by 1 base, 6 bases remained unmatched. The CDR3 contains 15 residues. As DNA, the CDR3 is TGTGCCAGCACCGGACAGGGTGGGAGCAATCAGCCCCAGCATTTT. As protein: CASTGQGGSNQPQHF.

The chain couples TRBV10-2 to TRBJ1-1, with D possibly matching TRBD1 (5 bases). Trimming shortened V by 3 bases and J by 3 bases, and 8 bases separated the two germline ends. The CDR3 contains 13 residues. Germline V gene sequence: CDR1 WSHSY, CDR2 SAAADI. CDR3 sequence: CASSDQGYTEAFF. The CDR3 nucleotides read TGCGCCAGCAGTGACCAGGGCTACACTGAAGCTTTCTTT.

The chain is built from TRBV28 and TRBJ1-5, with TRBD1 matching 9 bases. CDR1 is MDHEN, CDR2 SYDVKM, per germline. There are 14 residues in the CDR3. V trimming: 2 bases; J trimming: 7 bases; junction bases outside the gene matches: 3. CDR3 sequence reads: CASSLRDRAQPQHF. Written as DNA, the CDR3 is TGTGCCAGCAGTTTAAGGGACAGGGCCCAGCCCCAGCATTTT. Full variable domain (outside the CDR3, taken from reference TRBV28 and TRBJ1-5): DVKVTQSSRYLVKRTGEKVFLECVQDMDHENMFWYRQDPGLGLRLIYFSYDVKMKEKGDIPEGYSVSREKKERFSLILESASTNQTSMYLCASSLRDRAQPQHFGDGTRLSIL.

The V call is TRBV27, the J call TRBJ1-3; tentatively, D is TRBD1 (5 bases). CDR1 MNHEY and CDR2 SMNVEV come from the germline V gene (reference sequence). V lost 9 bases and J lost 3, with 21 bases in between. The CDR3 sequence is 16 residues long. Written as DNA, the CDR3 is TGTGCCAGACTTGGGGGGAGAGAGGCGCGTGGAAACACCATATATTTT. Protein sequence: CARLGGREARGNTIYF.

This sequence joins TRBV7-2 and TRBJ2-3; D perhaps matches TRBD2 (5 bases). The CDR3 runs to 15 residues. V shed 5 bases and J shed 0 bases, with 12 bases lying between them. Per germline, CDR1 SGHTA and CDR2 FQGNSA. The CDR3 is CASSQTGESTDTQYF. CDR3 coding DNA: TGTGCCAGCAGCCAAACCGGGGAGAGCACAGATACGCAGTATTTT.

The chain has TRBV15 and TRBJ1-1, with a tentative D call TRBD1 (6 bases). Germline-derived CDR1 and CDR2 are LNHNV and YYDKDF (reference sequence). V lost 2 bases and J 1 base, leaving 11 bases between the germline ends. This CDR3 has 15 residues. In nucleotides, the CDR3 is TGTGCCACCAGCAGATTACAGGGAAGGAACACTGAAGCTTTCTTT. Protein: CATSRLQGRNTEAFF.